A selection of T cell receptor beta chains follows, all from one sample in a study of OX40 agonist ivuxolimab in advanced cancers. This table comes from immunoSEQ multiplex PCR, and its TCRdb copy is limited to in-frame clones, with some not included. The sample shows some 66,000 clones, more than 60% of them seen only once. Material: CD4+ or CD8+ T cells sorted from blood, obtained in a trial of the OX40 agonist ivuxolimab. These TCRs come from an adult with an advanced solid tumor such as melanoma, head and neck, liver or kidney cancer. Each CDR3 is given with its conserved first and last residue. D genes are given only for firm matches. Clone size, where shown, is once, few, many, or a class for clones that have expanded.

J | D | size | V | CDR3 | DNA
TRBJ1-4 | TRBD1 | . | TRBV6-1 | CASRGTGGGEKLFF | TGTGCCAGCAGGGGGACAGGGGGCGGTGAAAAACTGTTTTTT
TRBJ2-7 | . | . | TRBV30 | CAWSGGSTTFYEQYF | TGTGCCTGGAGTGGCGGGTCAACAACTTTCTACGAGCAGTACTTC
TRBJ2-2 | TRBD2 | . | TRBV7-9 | CASSLSSGRSGELFF | TGTGCCAGCAGCCTTTCTAGCGGGAGGTCGGGGGAGCTGTTTTTT
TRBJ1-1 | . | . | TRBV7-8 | CASSLASGKAEAFF | TGTGCCAGCAGCTTAGCATCGGGGAAAGCTGAAGCTTTCTTT
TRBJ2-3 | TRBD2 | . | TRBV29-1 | CSATLAGGQGTQYF | TGCAGCGCGACCCTAGCGGGGGGGCAGGGTACGCAGTATTTT
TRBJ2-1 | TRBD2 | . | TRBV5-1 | CASSLEAGRNEQFF | TGCGCCAGCAGCTTGGAAGCGGGGCGGAATGAGCAGTTCTTC
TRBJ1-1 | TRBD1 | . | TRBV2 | CASKIDRGMIGEAFF | TGTGCCAGTAAGATAGACAGGGGGATGATCGGTGAAGCTTTCTTT
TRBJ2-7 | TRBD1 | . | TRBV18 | CASSPLSGTEVNEQYF | TGTGCCAGCTCCCCTTTGTCCGGGACAGAGGTAAACGAGCAGTACTTC
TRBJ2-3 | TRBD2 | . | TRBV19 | CASSRSGNADTQYF | TGTGCCAGTAGTCGAAGCGGGAACGCAGATACGCAGTATTTT
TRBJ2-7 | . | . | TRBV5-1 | CASSLEGTKTSYEQYF | TGCGCCAGCAGCTTAGAGGGTACCAAAACCTCCTACGAGCAGTACTTC
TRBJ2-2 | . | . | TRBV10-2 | CASSEQGNTGELFF | TGCGCCAGCAGTGAGCAGGGGAACACCGGGGAGCTGTTTTTT
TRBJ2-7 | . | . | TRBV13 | CASSHLYYEQYF | TGTGCCAGCAGTCACCTTTACTACGAGCAGTACTTC
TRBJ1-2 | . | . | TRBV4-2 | CASSQDSERVGNGYTF | TGTGCCAGCAGCCAAGACTCGGAAAGGGTTGGGAATGGCTACACCTTC
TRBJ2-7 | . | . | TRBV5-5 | CASSLGTYSYEQYF | TGTGCCAGCAGCTTAGGGACATACTCCTACGAGCAGTACTTC
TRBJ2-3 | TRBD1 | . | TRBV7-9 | CASSARRTGGADTQYF | TGTGCCAGCAGCGCCCGCCGGACAGGGGGCGCAGATACGCAGTATTTT
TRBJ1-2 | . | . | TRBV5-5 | CASSGSGLYGYTF | TGTGCCAGCAGTGGGAGTGGGTTGTATGGCTACACCTTC
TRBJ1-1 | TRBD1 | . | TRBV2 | CASTRGQGIMNTEAFF | TGTGCCAGCACCCGGGGACAGGGGATCATGAACACTGAAGCTTTCTTT
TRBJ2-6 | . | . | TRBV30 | CAWSGTQLLSGANVLTF | TGTGCCTGGAGTGGGACTCAGCTCCTCTCTGGGGCCAACGTCCTGACTTTC
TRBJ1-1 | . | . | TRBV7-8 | CASSLERLQIRGAFF | TGTGCCAGCAGCTTAGAACGGCTCCAGATTCGAGGGGCTTTCTTT
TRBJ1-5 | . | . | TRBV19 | CASSEGLMGSNQPQHF | TGTGCCAGTAGCGAGGGTCTAATGGGGAGCAATCAGCCCCAGCATTTT
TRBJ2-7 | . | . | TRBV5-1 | CASSPYPQYGSYEQYF | TGCGCCAGCAGCCCCTATCCGCAGTATGGCTCCTACGAGCAGTACTTC
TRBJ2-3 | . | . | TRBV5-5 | CASSFGDAVWDTQYF | TGTGCCAGCAGCTTCGGAGACGCCGTCTGGGATACGCAGTATTTT
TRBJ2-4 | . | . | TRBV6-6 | CASSTLRGRGNIQYF | TGTGCCAGCAGCACCCTCCGGGGGAGGGGGAACATTCAGTACTTC
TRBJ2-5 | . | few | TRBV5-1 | CASSIPGPLGETQYF | TGCGCCAGCAGCATACCGGGGCCCTTGGGAGAGACCCAGTACTTC
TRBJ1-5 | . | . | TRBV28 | CASSPFQGPQHF | TGTGCCAGCAGTCCGTTTCAGGGGCCCCAGCATTTT
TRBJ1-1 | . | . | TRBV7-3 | CASSFGRGTEAFF | TGTGCCAGCAGCTTCGGACGGGGCACTGAAGCTTTCTTT
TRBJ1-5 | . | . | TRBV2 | CASSERGLQPQHF | TGTGCCAGCAGTGAGCGGGGGCTGCAGCCCCAGCATTTT
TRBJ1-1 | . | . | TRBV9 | CASSVGPWNTEAFF | TGTGCCAGCAGCGTAGGGCCCTGGAACACTGAAGCTTTCTTT
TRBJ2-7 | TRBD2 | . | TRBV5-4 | CASSSGLAGLYEQYF | TGTGCCAGCAGCTCCGGACTAGCGGGCCTCTACGAGCAGTACTTC
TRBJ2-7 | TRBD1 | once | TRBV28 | CAGRDRDSYEQYF | TGTGCCGGCCGGGACAGGGATTCCTACGAGCAGTACTTC
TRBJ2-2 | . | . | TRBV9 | CASTPVPSAGELFF | TGTGCCAGCACCCCGGTCCCCTCAGCCGGGGAGCTGTTTTTT
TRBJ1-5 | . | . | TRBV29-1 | CSVGSDIGTGPQHF | TGCAGCGTTGGTAGCGACATCGGAACAGGGCCCCAGCATTTT
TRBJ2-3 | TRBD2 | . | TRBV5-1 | CASGRGSGVSTDTQYF | TGCGCCAGCGGCCGTGGGAGCGGGGTTAGCACAGATACGCAGTATTTT
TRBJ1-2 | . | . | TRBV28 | CASSFNPGTDGYTF | TGTGCCAGCAGTTTTAACCCAGGGACCGATGGCTACACCTTC
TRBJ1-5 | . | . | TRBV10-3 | CAISESPNQPQHF | TGTGCCATCAGTGAGAGCCCGAATCAGCCCCAGCATTTT
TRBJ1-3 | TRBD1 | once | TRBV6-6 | CATSGQGENTIYF | TGTGCCACTAGTGGACAGGGAGAAAACACCATATATTTT
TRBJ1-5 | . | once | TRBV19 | CASSPTAGTSSQHF | TGTGCCAGTAGTCCTACGGCAGGTACGTCGTCCCAGCATTTT